This TCR beta chain was observed in a study of Ad26.COV2.S vaccination and SARS-CoV-2 variants. As for the study in general: Enrollment placed the donor in the COV1001 Ad26.COV2.S trial arm. The study, taken as a whole, reports: It was found that vaccine and placebo recipients had similar non-spike TCR breadth. The TCR breadth and depth analyses may have produced an underestimate of total T cell responses.

Sequencing used immunoSEQ multiplex PCR; TCRdb keeps in-frame clones, though not all of them. Of roughly 500,000 clones listed, roughly 87% are singletons. As for this clone: What it binds is not known.

Treatment of the sample: 15 to 20 received Ad26.COV2.S at low or high dose, single or two shots; about 5 received placebo; per-sample allocation not given. Specimen acquisition occurred on day 63 following the initial vaccine or placebo injection. The input for sequencing was peripheral blood, taken in a trial of Ad26.COV2.S vaccine versus placebo. The clonotype comes from a person aged 18-65 years who received the Ad26.COV2.S COVID-19 vaccine or a placebo.

CDR3 DNA: TGTGCCAGCATTTTTGGCTTCGAAGCTTTCTTT. Protein: CASIFGFEAFF. This chain links TRBV2 with TRBJ1-1; no definite D call. This CDR3 region has 11 residues. Germline assignment: CDR1 SNHLY and CDR2 FYNNEI. V lost 7 bases and J 8 bases, leaving 11 bases between the germline ends.